This TCR beta chain was sequenced for a study of cytomegalovirus exposure and HLA in healthy donors. Study-level results: Most TCR sequences were seen very rarely across donors, but some public TCRs occurred in many. Cytomegalovirus-associated TCR beta chains were listed, numbering approximately 150. Accounts indicate the classifier identified cytomegalovirus status with strong specificity and sensitivity.

This clone was found a few times. As yet, its antigen is unknown. Clones were sequenced by immunoSEQ multiplex PCR, and TCRdb holds only the in-frame ones, with some missing. The repertoire holds roughly 190,000 clones, with approximately 85% as singletons. The CDR3 runs 13 residues. Germline CDR1 reads SGHTA; CDR2 reads FQGNSA. V lost 5 bases and J lost 0, with 4 bases in between. The chain couples TRBV7-2 to TRBJ2-2; D not resolved. This sequence was found in a woman younger than 35 in good health and CMV-seronegative. Sequences were obtained from PBMCs. The CDR3 DNA follows: TGTGCCAGCAGCCGCGCGAACACCGGGGAGCTGTTTTTT. Its translation is CASSRANTGELFF.